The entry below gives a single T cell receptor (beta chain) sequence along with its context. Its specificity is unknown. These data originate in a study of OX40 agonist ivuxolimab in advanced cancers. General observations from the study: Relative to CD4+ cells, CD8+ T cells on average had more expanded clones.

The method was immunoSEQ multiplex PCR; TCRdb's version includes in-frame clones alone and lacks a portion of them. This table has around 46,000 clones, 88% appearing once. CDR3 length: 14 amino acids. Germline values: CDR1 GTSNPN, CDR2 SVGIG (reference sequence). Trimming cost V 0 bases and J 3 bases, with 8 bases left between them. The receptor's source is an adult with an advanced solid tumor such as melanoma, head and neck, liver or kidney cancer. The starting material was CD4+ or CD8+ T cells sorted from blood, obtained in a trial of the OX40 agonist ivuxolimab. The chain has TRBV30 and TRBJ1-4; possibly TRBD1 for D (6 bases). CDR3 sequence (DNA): TGTGCCTGGAGTGTATCAGGGGCTAATGAAAAACTGTTTTTT. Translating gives CAWSVSGANEKLFF.